The next 18 T cell receptor beta chains were all read from a single sample in a study of blood T cell repertoires in COVID-19. The method was immunoSEQ multiplex PCR; TCRdb's version includes in-frame clones alone and lacks a portion of them. The data hold a few hundred thousand clones, with about 86% observed a single time. The specimen sequenced was peripheral blood. The receptors were gathered from a young woman who had recovered from COVID-19.

The CDR3 coding sequence is TGTGCCAGCAGTGAAACTCAGGGGTGGATGGAGACCCAGTACTTC. This translates into CASSETQGWMETQYF. This chain links TRBV2 with TRBJ2-5, with D possibly matching TRBD1 (6 bases). The V gene lost 2 bases and the J gene lost 5 bases, with 15 bases spanning the gap. The CDR3 sequence is 15 residues long. In germline, CDR1 is SNHLY, CDR2 FYNNEI.

The chain employs TRBV6-1 and TRBJ2-7; TRBD2 matches at 8 bases. Germline CDR1 MNHNS, CDR2 SASEGT. V was clipped by 0 bases and J by 2 bases; unmatched bases: 6. The length of the CDR3 is 16 residues. CDR3 amino acids: CASSEAGGGLTYEQYF. DNA for the CDR3: TGTGCCAGCAGTGAAGCAGGCGGGGGGCTTACCTACGAGCAGTACTTC.

The rearrangement uses TRBV5-4 and TRBJ1-2; a possible D gene is TRBD1 (6 bases). Germline V gives CDR1 SGHNT, CDR2 YYREEE (reference sequence). Trimming stripped 4 bases from V and 8 bases from J, with 24 bases between. This CDR3 contains 16 residues. CDR3 sequence: CASSIERQVDLWGYTF. CDR3 nucleotides: TGTGCCAGCAGCATCGAGCGACAGGTTGATTTGTGGGGCTACACCTTC.

The chain couples TRBV27 to TRBJ1-1; 7 nucleotides match TRBD1. There are 15 residues in the CDR3. CDR1 is MNHEY, CDR2 SMNVEV, per germline (reference sequence). Trimming cost V 4 bases and J 1 base; bases outside gene matches: 6. CDR3 nucleotide sequence: TGTGCCAGCAGTTCGCCGACAGGGAAGAACACTGAAGCTTTCTTT. Its protein is CASSSPTGKNTEAFF.

The CDR3 coding sequence is TGTGCCATCAGAAGAGCGGGGGGGCAGGACGAGCAGTACTTC. This gives the protein CAIRRAGGQDEQYF. The genes are TRBV10-3 and TRBJ2-7, with 10 positions matching TRBD2. This CDR3 contains 14 residues. The germline V gene has CDR1 ENHRY and CDR2 SYGVKD. Losses at the gene ends were 6 bases for V and 5 bases for J; bases not matched to a gene: 7.

This chain links TRBV5-1 with TRBJ2-7, with D possibly being TRBD1 (6 bases). Between the trimmed V and J ends, which lost 0 bases and 6 bases, there was a span of 16 bases. The CDR3 extends over 15 amino acids. Germline V gene lookup returns CDR1 SGHRS and CDR2 YFSETQ. The CDR3 protein is CASSLAQGERSEQYF. The CDR3 DNA reads TGCGCCAGCAGCTTGGCACAGGGTGAAAGAAGCGAGCAGTACTTC.

The genes are TRBV3-1 (or the pseudogene TRBV3-2) and TRBJ2-6; 10 bases line up with TRBD2. The CDR3 consists of 19 residues. Trimming cost V 0 bases and J 4 bases; bases outside gene matches: 9. Germline lookup yields CDR1 LGHDT and CDR2 YNNKEL (reference sequence). The CDR3: CASSQDHSGGASGANVLTF. The CDR3 DNA sequence: TGTGCCAGCAGCCAAGATCACAGCGGGGGGGCATCCGGGGCCAACGTCCTGACTTTC.

This chain uses TRBV7-8 with TRBJ1-2, with TRBD1 as a possible D gene (6 bases). V shed 3 bases and J shed 8 bases, with 19 bases lying between them. The CDR3 sequence is 15 residues long. Germline loops: CDR1 SGHVS, CDR2 FQNEAQ. The CDR3 sequence: CASSFRDTVGLGYTF. The CDR3 DNA follows: TGTGCCAGCAGCTTCCGGGACACCGTGGGCCTGGGCTACACCTTC.

The gene calls are TRBV4-2 and TRBJ2-7, with unresolved D. V lost 0 bases and J lost 0, with 6 bases in between. CDR1 LGHNA and CDR2 YNFKEQ come from the germline V gene. The CDR3 runs to 14 residues. The CDR3 protein is CASSQDLASYEQYF. DNA for the CDR3: TGTGCCAGCAGCCAAGATTTGGCCTCCTACGAGCAGTACTTC.

The chain recombines TRBV6-5 with TRBJ2-7, with 10 bases aligning to TRBD2. Trimming cost V 6 bases and J 6 bases; bases outside gene matches: 11. This CDR3 has 15 amino acids. Germline CDR1 reads MNHEY; CDR2 reads SVGAGI. The CDR3 protein is CASRPEAGGPLEQYF. CDR3 bases: TGTGCCAGCAGGCCCGAAGCGGGAGGGCCACTCGAGCAGTACTTC.

V usage is TRBV11-2 and J usage is TRBJ2-7; 14 bases are shared with TRBD2. Germline V lookup: CDR1 SGHAT, CDR2 FQNNGV. V lost 5 bases to trimming and J lost 2 bases; unmatched junction nucleotides: 2. CDR3 size: 15 residues. CDR3 sequence: CASSAGLAGAYEQYF. The DNA of the CDR3 is TGTGCCAGCAGCGCGGGACTAGCGGGAGCCTACGAGCAGTACTTC.

This chain uses TRBV5-1 with TRBJ2-7; TRBD1 matches at 9 bases. The V and J ends lost 0 bases and 3 bases, in that order; junction bases with no gene match: 4. Germline V gene lookup returns CDR1 SGHRS and CDR2 YFSETQ. The CDR3 is made up of 15 amino acids. The CDR3 reads CASSLGTGASYEQYF. In DNA form, the CDR3 reads TGCGCCAGCAGCTTGGGGACAGGGGCTAGCTACGAGCAGTACTTC.

This chain uses TRBV5-5 with TRBJ1-5; a possible D gene is TRBD1 (6 bases). CDR3 length: 16 residues. The V end was cut by 1 base, the J end by 2 bases, with 13 bases between. CDR1 SGHKS and CDR2 YYEKEE come from the germline V gene (reference sequence). The CDR3 sequence: CASSLRGGERNQPQHF. In DNA form, the CDR3 reads TGTGCCAGCAGCTTGCGAGGGGGGGAACGCAATCAGCCCCAGCATTTT.

The chain couples TRBV2 to TRBJ1-1, with TRBD1 identical over 8 bases. Germline V CDR1 and CDR2: SNHLY, FYNNEI. CDR3 length equals 14 residues. V dropped 5 bases and J dropped 5; count of bases not matched to a gene: 7. This chain's CDR3 is CASSIEQGGTEAFF. For the CDR3, the DNA is TGTGCCAGCAGTATTGAACAGGGGGGGACTGAAGCTTTCTTT.

This chain uses TRBV12-3 or TRBV12-4 with TRBJ2-5; 7 bases are shared with TRBD1. The CDR3 is 13 amino acids. Unmatched junction bases numbered 4, after V lost 6 bases and J lost 3 bases. The CDR3 nucleotides read TGTGCCAGCAGCCAGGGACAGAAAGAGACCCAGTACTTC. It is translated as CASSQGQKETQYF.

This clone turned up a few times. The chain uses TRBV11-2 and TRBJ1-6, with unresolved D. The germline CDR1 and CDR2 sequences are SGHAT and FQNNGV. Trimming stripped 4 bases from V and 9 bases from J, with 10 bases between. This CDR3 contains 13 residues. The CDR3 is CASSSGDPSPLHF. The CDR3 DNA reads TGTGCCAGCAGCTCCGGGGATCCTTCACCCCTCCACTTT.

The rearrangement joins TRBV19 to TRBJ2-6; D perhaps matches TRBD1 (5 bases). The CDR3 covers 20 residues. The germline V gene encodes CDR1 LNHDA and CDR2 SQIVND (reference sequence). V lost 5 bases and J 0 bases, leaving 23 bases between the germline ends. CDR3 bases: TGTGCCAGTAGTCGACAGTCGCAACAGTACTCCTACTCTGGGGCCAACGTCCTGACTTTC. The encoded protein is CASSRQSQQYSYSGANVLTF.

V and J are TRBV2 and TRBJ2-7, with 9 bases identical to TRBD1. The CDR3 covers 14 residues. After removal of 3 bases from V and 6 bases from J, the junction contained 6 bases not matched to a gene. Germline CDR1 reads SNHLY; CDR2 reads FYNNEI. CDR3: CASSEGQGFGEQYF. CDR3 nucleotide sequence: TGTGCCAGCAGTGAGGGACAGGGATTCGGCGAGCAGTACTTC.